The text below deals with one T cell receptor beta chain. Its specificity is not known. This sample is drawn from a study of cytomegalovirus exposure and HLA in healthy donors. Looking at the study overall: Of 300 to 450 genotyped donors, approximately 84% clustered with self-reported Caucasian donors.

V dropped 5 bases and J dropped 0; count of bases not matched to a gene: 3. The CDR3 runs to 14 residues. CDR1 LNHDA and CDR2 SQIVND come from the germline V gene (reference sequence). Regarding the study as a whole: Rarity marked most TCR sequences, yet some public TCRs occurred in many donors. Previously analyzed data showed that most TCR beta V segments were productive at a frequency of about 87% or about 30%. The authors later found most CMV-associated TCR beta chains appeared HLA-restricted.

This PCR relied on a set of 60 Vbeta primers and 13 Jbeta primers. Measured with immunoSEQ multiplex PCR; TCRdb has only the in-frame clones, and not every one. The sample records 130,000 to 150,000 clones, less than 85% being singletons. This TCR derives from a young man in good health and CMV-seropositive. The sample consisted of PBMCs. The V and J genes are TRBV19 and TRBJ2-5, with 7 bases that match TRBD1. The CDR3 coding sequence is TGTGCCAGTAGTGCGGACAGGTACCAAGAGACCCAGTACTTC. It codes for CASSADRYQETQYF.